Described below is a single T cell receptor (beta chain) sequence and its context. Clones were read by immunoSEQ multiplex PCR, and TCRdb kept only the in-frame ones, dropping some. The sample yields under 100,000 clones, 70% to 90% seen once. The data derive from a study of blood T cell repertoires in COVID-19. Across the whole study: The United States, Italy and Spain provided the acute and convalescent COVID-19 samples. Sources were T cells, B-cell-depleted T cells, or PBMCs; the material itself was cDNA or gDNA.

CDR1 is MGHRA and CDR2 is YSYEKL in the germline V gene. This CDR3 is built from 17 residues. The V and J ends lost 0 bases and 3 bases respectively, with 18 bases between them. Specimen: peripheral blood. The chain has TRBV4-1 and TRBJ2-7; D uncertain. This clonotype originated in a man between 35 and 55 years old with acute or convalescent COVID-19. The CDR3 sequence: CASSQDRGAPELYEQYF. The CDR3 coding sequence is TGCGCCAGCAGCCAAGATCGAGGCGCCCCGGAACTCTACGAGCAGTACTTC.